This TCR beta chain appears in the sequencing data of a study of blood T cell repertoires in COVID-19. The V gene lost 9 bases and the J gene lost 0 bases, with 12 bases spanning the gap. The CDR3 sequence is 13 residues long. CDR1 and CDR2 (germline): SNHLY, FYNNEI. This table comes from immunoSEQ multiplex PCR, and its TCRdb copy is limited to in-frame clones, with some not included. The repertoire holds about 320,000 clones, approximately 85% seen once, with approximately 7.6% in the top ten. The chain recombines TRBV2 with TRBJ2-7; a possible D gene is TRBD1 (5 bases). This receptor was identified in a human donor in a cohort sampled during active COVID-19. Sequencing used peripheral blood. For the CDR3, the DNA is TGTGCCAGTCGACAGACAAGCTCCTACGAGCAGTACTTC. Translation gives CASRQTSSYEQYF.